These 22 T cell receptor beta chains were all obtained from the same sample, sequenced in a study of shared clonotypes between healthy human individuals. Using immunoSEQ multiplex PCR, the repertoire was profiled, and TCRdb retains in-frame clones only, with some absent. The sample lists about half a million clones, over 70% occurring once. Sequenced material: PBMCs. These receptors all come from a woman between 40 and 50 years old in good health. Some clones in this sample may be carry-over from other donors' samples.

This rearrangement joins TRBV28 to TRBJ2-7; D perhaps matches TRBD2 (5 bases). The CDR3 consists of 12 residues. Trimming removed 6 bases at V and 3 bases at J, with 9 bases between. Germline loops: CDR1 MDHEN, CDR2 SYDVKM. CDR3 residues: CASSGEIYEQYF. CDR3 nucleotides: TGTGCCAGCAGCGGGGAGATCTACGAGCAGTACTTC.

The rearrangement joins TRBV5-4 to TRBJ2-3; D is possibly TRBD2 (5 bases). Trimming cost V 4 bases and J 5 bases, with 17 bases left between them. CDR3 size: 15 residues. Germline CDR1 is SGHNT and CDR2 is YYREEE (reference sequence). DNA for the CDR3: TGTGCCAGCAGCCCGCTCGGCTCGGCGGGAGATACGCAGTATTTT. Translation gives CASSPLGSAGDTQYF. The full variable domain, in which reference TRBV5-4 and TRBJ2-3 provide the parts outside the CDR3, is ETGVTQSPTHLIKTRGQQVTLRCSSQSGHNTVSWYQQALGQGPQFIFQYYREEENGRGNFPPRFSGLQFPNYSSELNVNALELDDSALYLCASSPLGSAGDTQYFGPGTRLTVL.

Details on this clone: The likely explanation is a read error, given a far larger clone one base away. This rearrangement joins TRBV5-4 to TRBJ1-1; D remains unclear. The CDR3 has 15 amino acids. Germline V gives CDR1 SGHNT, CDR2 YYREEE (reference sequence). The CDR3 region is CANSFLSQTGTEAFF. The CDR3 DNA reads TGTGCCAACAGCTTCCTTTCGCAGACTGGAACTGAAGCTTTCTTT.

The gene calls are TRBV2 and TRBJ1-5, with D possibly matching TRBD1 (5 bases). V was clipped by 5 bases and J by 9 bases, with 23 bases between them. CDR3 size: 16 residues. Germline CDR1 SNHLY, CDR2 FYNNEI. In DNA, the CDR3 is TGTGCCAGCAGTCGAACCTCGGGACTCCGTCGGGTGCCCCAGCATTTT. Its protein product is CASSRTSGLRRVPQHF.

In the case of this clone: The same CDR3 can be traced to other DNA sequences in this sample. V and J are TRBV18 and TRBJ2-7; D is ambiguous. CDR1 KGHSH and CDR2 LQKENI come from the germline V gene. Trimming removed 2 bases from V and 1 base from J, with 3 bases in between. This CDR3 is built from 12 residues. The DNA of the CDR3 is TGTGCCAGCTCACCATCATCCTACGAGCAGTACTTC. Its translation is CASSPSSYEQYF.

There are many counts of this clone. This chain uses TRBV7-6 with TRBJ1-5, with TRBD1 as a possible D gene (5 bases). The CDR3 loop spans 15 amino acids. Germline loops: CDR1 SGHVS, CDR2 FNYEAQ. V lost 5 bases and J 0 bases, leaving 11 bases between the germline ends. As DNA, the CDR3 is TGTGCCAGCAGCGGACACTACTATAGCAATCAGCCCCAGCATTTT. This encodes CASSGHYYSNQPQHF. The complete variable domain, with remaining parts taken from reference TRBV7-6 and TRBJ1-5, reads GAGVSQSPRYKVTKRGQDVALRCDPISGHVSLYWYRQALGQGPEFLTYFNYEAQQDKSGLPNDRFSAERPEGSISTLTIQRTEQRDSAMYRCASSGHYYSNQPQHFGDGTRLSIL.

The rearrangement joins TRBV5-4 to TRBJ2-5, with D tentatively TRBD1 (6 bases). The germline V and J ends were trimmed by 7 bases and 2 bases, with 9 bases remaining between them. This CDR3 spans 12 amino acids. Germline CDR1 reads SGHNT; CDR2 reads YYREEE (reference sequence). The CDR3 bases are TGTGCCAGCCGGGACACACAAGAGACCCAGTACTTC. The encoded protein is CASRDTQETQYF.

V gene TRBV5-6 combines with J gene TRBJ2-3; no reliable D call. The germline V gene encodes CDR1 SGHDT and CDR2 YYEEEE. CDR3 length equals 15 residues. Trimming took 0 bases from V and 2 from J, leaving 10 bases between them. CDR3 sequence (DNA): TGTGCCAGCAGCTTGGTAGATGGGAACACAGATACGCAGTATTTT. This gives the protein CASSLVDGNTDTQYF.

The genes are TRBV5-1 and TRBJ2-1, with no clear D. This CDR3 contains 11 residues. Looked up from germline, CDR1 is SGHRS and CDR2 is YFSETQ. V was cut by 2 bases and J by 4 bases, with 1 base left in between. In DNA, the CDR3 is TGCGCCAGCAGCTTTTACAATGAGCAGTTCTTC. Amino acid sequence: CASSFYNEQFF.

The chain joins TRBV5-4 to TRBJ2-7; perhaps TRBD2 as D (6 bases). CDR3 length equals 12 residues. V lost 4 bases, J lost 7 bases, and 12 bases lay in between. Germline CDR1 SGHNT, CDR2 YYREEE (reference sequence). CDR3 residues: CASSHAEGEQYF. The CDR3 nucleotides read TGTGCCAGCAGCCACGCGGAGGGAGAGCAGTACTTC.

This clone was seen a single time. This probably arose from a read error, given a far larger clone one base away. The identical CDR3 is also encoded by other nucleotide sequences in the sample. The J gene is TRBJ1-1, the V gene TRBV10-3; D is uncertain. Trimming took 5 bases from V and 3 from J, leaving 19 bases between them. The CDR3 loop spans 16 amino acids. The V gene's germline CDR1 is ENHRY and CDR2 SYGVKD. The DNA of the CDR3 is TGTGCCATCAGTCCCCGGGCGGGTAGTTTGGACACTGAAGCTTTCTTT. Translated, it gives CAISPRAGSLDTEAFF.

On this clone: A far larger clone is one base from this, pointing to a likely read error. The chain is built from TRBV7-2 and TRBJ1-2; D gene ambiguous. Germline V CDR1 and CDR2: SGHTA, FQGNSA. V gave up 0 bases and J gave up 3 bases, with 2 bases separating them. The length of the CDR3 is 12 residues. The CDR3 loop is CASSLADYGYTF. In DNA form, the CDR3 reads TGTGCCAGCAGCTTAGCGGACTATGGCTACACCTTC.

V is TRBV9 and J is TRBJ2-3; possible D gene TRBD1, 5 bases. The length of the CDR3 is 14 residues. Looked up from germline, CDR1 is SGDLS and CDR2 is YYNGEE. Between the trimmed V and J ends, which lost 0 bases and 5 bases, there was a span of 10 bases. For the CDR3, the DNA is TGTGCCAGCAGCGTAGAGGTAGGGGAAGATACGCAGTATTTT. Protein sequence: CASSVEVGEDTQYF.

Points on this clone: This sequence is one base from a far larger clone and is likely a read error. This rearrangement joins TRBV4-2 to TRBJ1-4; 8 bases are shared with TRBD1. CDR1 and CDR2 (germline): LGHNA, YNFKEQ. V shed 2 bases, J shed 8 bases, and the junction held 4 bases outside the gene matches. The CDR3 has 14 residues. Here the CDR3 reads CASSQTGGWEKLFF. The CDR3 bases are TGTGCCAGCAGCCAAACAGGGGGTTGGGAAAAACTGTTTTTT.

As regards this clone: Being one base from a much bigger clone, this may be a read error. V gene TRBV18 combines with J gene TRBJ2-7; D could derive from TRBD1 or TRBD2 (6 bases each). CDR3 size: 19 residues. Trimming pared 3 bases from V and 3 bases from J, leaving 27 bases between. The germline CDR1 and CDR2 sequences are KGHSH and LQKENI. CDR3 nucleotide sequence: TGTGCCAGCTCACCCGGCCCGGGGGCTAGCGTGAAAAGTTACTACGAGCAGTACTTC. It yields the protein CASSPGPGASVKSYYEQYF.

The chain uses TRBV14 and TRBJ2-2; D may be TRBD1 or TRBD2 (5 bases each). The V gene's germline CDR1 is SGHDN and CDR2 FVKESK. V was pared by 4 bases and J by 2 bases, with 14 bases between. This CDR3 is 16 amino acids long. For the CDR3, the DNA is TGTGCCAGCAGCCTTTCCGGGACGCGAAACACCGGGGAGCTGTTTTTT. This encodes CASSLSGTRNTGELFF. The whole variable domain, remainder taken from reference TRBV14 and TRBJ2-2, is EAGVTQFPSHSVIEKGQTVTLRCDPISGHDNLYWYRRVMGKEIKFLLHFVKESKQDESGMPNNRFLAERTGGTYSTLKVQPAELEDSGVYFCASSLSGTRNTGELFFGEGSRLTVL.

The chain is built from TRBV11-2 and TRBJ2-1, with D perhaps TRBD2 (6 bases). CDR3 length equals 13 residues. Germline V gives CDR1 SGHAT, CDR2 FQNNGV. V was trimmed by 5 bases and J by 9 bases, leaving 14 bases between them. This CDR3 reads CASSNIGRSEQFF. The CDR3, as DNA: TGTGCCAGCAGCAACATAGGGAGGAGTGAGCAGTTCTTC.

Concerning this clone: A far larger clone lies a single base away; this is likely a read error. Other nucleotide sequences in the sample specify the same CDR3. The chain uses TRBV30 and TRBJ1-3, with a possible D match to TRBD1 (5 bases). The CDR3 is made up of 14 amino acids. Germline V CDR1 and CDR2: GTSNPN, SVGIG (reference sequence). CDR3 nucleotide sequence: TGTGCCTGGAGTGTGGGGGGAGCTGGAAACACAATATATTTT. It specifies CAWSVGGAGNTIYF. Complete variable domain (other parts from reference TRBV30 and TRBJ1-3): SQTIHQWPATLVQPVGSPLSLECTVEGTSNPNLYWYRQAAGRGLQLLFYSVGIGQISSEVPQNLSASRPQDRQFILSSKKLLLSDSGFYLCAWSVGGAGNTIYFGEGSWLTVV.

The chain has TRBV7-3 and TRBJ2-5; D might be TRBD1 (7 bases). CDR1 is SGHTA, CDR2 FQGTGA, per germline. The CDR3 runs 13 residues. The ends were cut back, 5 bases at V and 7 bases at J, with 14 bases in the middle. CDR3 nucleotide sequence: TGTGCCAGCAGCATCCGACAGGGAGGGACCCAGTACTTC. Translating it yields CASSIRQGGTQYF.

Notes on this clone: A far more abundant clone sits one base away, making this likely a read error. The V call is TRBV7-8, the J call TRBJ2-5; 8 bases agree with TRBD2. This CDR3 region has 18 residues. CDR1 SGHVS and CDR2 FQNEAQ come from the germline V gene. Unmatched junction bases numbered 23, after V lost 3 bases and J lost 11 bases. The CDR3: CASSFLAGRSLGNYGQYF. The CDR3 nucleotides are TGTGCCAGCAGCTTTTTAGCGGGACGAAGCCTAGGGAACTACGGGCAGTACTTC.

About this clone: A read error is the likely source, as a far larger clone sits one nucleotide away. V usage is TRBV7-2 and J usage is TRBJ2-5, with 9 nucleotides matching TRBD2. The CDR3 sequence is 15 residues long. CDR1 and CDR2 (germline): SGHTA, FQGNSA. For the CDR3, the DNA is TGTGCCAGCATCTTAGCTAGCGGGATCGGGGAGACCCAGTACTTC. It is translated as CASILASGIGETQYF.

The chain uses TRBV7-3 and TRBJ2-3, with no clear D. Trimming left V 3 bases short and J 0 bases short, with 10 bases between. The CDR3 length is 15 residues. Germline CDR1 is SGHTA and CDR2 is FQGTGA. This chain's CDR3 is CASSFIITSTDTQYF. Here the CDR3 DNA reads TGTGCCAGCAGCTTCATAATAACTAGCACAGATACGCAGTATTTT.